The rows below give T cell receptor beta chains drawn from one sample of a study of CD8 T cells in ankylosing spondylitis. TCRdb re-called the 5' RACE reads through MiXCR, storing one row per CDR3 protein. The table lists about 240,000 distinct CDR3 sequences, 7% to 10% of them singletons. The sequencing sample was made of blood, either unsorted or a sorted T cell fraction (not recorded which). All receptors derive from a female donor with ankylosing spondylitis or in good health (not recorded which). Each CDR3 is given with its conserved first and last residue. The D gene is left open where the match is weak. The size of a clone is reported for some rows only, either as once, few or many, or as a class for expanded clones.

abundance: many
j_gene: TRBJ2-1
v_gene: TRBV5-1
d_gene: .
CDR3aa: CASTPPGRYNEQFF
CDR3nt: TGCGCCAGCACTCCCCCGGGACGTTACAATGAGCAGTTCTTC

abundance: many
j_gene: TRBJ2-5
v_gene: TRBV29-1
d_gene: .
CDR3aa: CSVVGFRQETQYF
CDR3nt: TGCAGCGTTGTAGGGTTTAGGCAAGAGACCCAGTACTTC

abundance: few
j_gene: TRBJ1-4
v_gene: TRBV30
d_gene: .
CDR3aa: CASTGGLDEKLFF
CDR3nt: TGTGCCTCTACGGGTGGTCTGGACGAAAAACTGTTTTTT

abundance: many
j_gene: TRBJ1-1
v_gene: TRBV7-3
d_gene: .
CDR3aa: CASSVGGTQEEAFF
CDR3nt: TGTGCCAGCAGCGTAGGGGGGACACAAGAGGAAGCTTTCTTT

abundance: many
j_gene: TRBJ2-1
v_gene: TRBV19
d_gene: .
CDR3aa: CATSSSSYNEQFF
CDR3nt: TGTGCCACTTCGTCGTCCAGCTACAATGAGCAGTTCTTC

abundance: many
j_gene: TRBJ2-5
v_gene: TRBV5-1
d_gene: TRBD1
CDR3aa: CASSLRQGAQETQYF
CDR3nt: TGCGCCAGCAGCCTAAGACAGGGGGCACAAGAGACCCAGTACTTC

abundance: many
j_gene: TRBJ2-7
v_gene: TRBV9
d_gene: .
CDR3aa: CASSVDGGRYEQYF
CDR3nt: TGTGCCAGCAGCGTAGACGGAGGCCGCTACGAGCAGTACTTC

abundance: once
j_gene: TRBJ1-3
v_gene: TRBV7-2
d_gene: .
CDR3aa: CVSSSIPGTIYF
CDR3nt: TGTGTCAGCAGCTCCATCCCCGGCACCATATATTTT

abundance: many
j_gene: TRBJ2-5
v_gene: TRBV20-1
d_gene: .
CDR3aa: CSASKPTSSETQYF
CDR3nt: TGCAGTGCTAGCAAACCGACCTCAAGTGAGACCCAGTACTTC

abundance: many
j_gene: TRBJ2-1
v_gene: TRBV27
d_gene: TRBD2
CDR3aa: CASSAHLLAGASWNEQFF
CDR3nt: TGTGCCAGCAGTGCCCACTTACTAGCGGGAGCGTCGTGGAATGAGCAGTTCTTC

abundance: few
j_gene: TRBJ1-1
v_gene: TRBV7-2
d_gene: TRBD1
CDR3aa: CASSLKSGGTEAFF
CDR3nt: TGTGCCAGCAGCTTGAAGTCAGGGGGCACTGAAGCTTTCTTT

abundance: many
j_gene: TRBJ2-1
v_gene: TRBV20-1
d_gene: .
CDR3aa: CSARSLEGLGNEQFF
CDR3nt: TGCAGTGCCAGGAGTTTGGAGGGCCTAGGTAATGAGCAGTTCTTC

abundance: .
j_gene: TRBJ2-5
v_gene: TRBV11-2
d_gene: .
CDR3aa: CASSLDQHGETQYF
CDR3nt: TGTGCCAGCAGCTTAGATCAACACGGGGAGACCCAGTACTTC

abundance: .
j_gene: TRBJ2-2
v_gene: TRBV27
d_gene: TRBD1
CDR3aa: CASTKDRPMGGELFF
CDR3nt: TGTGCCAGCACCAAGGACAGGCCGATGGGCGGGGAGCTGTTTTTT

abundance: many
j_gene: TRBJ2-3
v_gene: TRBV6-1
d_gene: .
CDR3aa: CASRIFQVPGGTDTQYF
CDR3nt: TGTGCCAGCAGGATTTTTCAGGTGCCGGGGGGCACAGATACGCAGTATTTT

abundance: many
j_gene: TRBJ2-7
v_gene: TRBV20-1
d_gene: .
CDR3aa: CSARDQLGLATYEQYF
CDR3nt: TGCAGTGCTAGAGATCAATTGGGTCTAGCAACCTACGAGCAGTACTTC

abundance: many
j_gene: TRBJ2-3
v_gene: TRBV6-2/TRBV6-3
d_gene: TRBD2
CDR3aa: CASRTSGRNTQYF
CDR3nt: TGTGCCAGCAGAACTAGCGGGAGGAATACGCAGTATTTT

abundance: many
j_gene: TRBJ2-7
v_gene: TRBV20-1
d_gene: .
CDR3aa: CSARQAVYEQYF
CDR3nt: TGCAGTGCTAGACAAGCGGTCTACGAGCAGTACTTC

abundance: few
j_gene: TRBJ2-4
v_gene: TRBV6-2/TRBV6-3
d_gene: TRBD1
CDR3aa: CASSLQGTPGNIQYF
CDR3nt: TGTGCCAGCAGCCTACAGGGGACCCCCGGAAACATTCAGTACTTC

abundance: many
j_gene: TRBJ2-1
v_gene: TRBV12-3/TRBV12-4
d_gene: TRBD1
CDR3aa: CASSPGQRNEQFF
CDR3nt: TGTGCCAGCAGTCCGGGACAGCGTAATGAGCAGTTCTTC

abundance: many
j_gene: TRBJ2-2
v_gene: TRBV20-1
d_gene: .
CDR3aa: CSARDRTKVADTGELFF
CDR3nt: TGCAGTGCTAGAGATAGGACAAAAGTTGCAGACACCGGGGAGCTGTTTTTT

abundance: many
j_gene: TRBJ2-7
v_gene: TRBV20-1
d_gene: .
CDR3aa: CSARDNSLYEQYF
CDR3nt: TGCAGTGCTAGAGATAATAGTCTCTACGAGCAGTACTTC

abundance: .
j_gene: TRBJ2-1
v_gene: TRBV6-2/TRBV6-3
d_gene: TRBD2
CDR3aa: CASSYRAGGPIDNEQFF
CDR3nt: TGTGCCAGCAGTTACCGGGCGGGAGGGCCTATTGACAATGAGCAGTTCTTC

abundance: many
j_gene: TRBJ1-1
v_gene: TRBV15
d_gene: TRBD1
CDR3aa: CATSRDLGTEATEAFF
CDR3nt: TGTGCCACCAGCAGAGATCTTGGGACAGAGGCCACTGAAGCTTTCTTT

abundance: many
j_gene: TRBJ2-6
v_gene: TRBV5-1
d_gene: .
CDR3aa: CASSFGVASSGANVLTF
CDR3nt: TGCGCCAGCAGCTTCGGCGTGGCCTCCTCTGGGGCCAACGTCCTGACTTTC

abundance: .
j_gene: TRBJ2-7
v_gene: TRBV20-1
d_gene: .
CDR3aa: CSANQGTLKYEQYF
CDR3nt: TGCAGTGCCAACCAGGGTACGTTGAAGTACGAGCAGTACTTC

abundance: many
j_gene: TRBJ1-2
v_gene: TRBV29-1
d_gene: .
CDR3aa: CSVGEREDGYTF
CDR3nt: TGCAGCGTCGGAGAGCGGGAGGATGGCTACACCTTC

abundance: .
j_gene: TRBJ2-1
v_gene: TRBV20-1
d_gene: TRBD2
CDR3aa: CSTKRTSGKYNEQFF
CDR3nt: TGCAGTACTAAACGGACTAGCGGAAAGTACAATGAGCAGTTCTTC

abundance: many
j_gene: TRBJ2-7
v_gene: TRBV5-1
d_gene: TRBD2
CDR3aa: CASSLARREGPGYEQYF
CDR3nt: TGCGCCAGCAGCTTGGCCCGGCGGGAGGGCCCTGGGTACGAGCAGTACTTC

abundance: .
j_gene: TRBJ2-3
v_gene: TRBV4-2
d_gene: .
CDR3aa: CAMGPRVSTDTQYF
CDR3nt: TGTGCCATGGGCCCCAGGGTTTCCACAGATACGCAGTATTTT

abundance: many
j_gene: TRBJ1-1
v_gene: TRBV5-1
d_gene: .
CDR3aa: CASSSKGDTEAFF
CDR3nt: TGCGCCAGCAGTTCTAAGGGGGACACTGAAGCTTTCTTT

abundance: many
j_gene: TRBJ1-5
v_gene: TRBV28
d_gene: TRBD1
CDR3aa: CASSSNRGLNQPQHF
CDR3nt: TGTGCCAGCAGTTCGAACAGGGGTCTCAATCAGCCCCAGCATTTT

abundance: .
j_gene: TRBJ2-3
v_gene: TRBV7-8
d_gene: TRBD1
CDR3aa: CASSLGFRPGGGTDTQYF
CDR3nt: TGTGCCAGCAGCTTAGGTTTTCGCCCAGGGGGTGGCACAGATACGCAGTATTTT

abundance: many
j_gene: TRBJ2-7
v_gene: TRBV20-1
d_gene: .
CDR3aa: CSAKARNRAYEQYF
CDR3nt: TGCAGTGCTAAAGCGAGGAACCGCGCCTACGAGCAGTACTTC

abundance: many
j_gene: TRBJ2-7
v_gene: TRBV19
d_gene: .
CDR3aa: CASSLGVVYEQYF
CDR3nt: TGTGCCAGTAGTCTCGGCGTCGTCTACGAGCAGTACTTC

abundance: .
j_gene: TRBJ2-2
v_gene: TRBV25-1
d_gene: TRBD1
CDR3aa: CASMGPGQGYTGELFF
CDR3nt: TGTGCCAGCATGGGACCGGGACAGGGATATACCGGGGAGCTGTTTTTT

abundance: many
j_gene: TRBJ2-3
v_gene: TRBV20-1
d_gene: TRBD1
CDR3aa: CSARDPLGQGGTQYF
CDR3nt: TGCAGTGCTAGAGATCCCCTCGGACAGGGCGGCACGCAGTATTTT

abundance: many
j_gene: TRBJ2-7
v_gene: TRBV6-1
d_gene: TRBD2
CDR3aa: CASIQRGGAVSYEQYF
CDR3nt: TGTGCCAGCATCCAACGGGGGGGGGCGGTCTCCTACGAGCAGTACTTC

abundance: many
j_gene: TRBJ2-2
v_gene: TRBV29-1
d_gene: TRBD1
CDR3aa: CSVRTGTNTGELFF
CDR3nt: TGCAGCGTCCGGACAGGGACGAACACCGGGGAGCTGTTTTTT

abundance: few
j_gene: TRBJ1-2
v_gene: TRBV20-1
d_gene: .
CDR3aa: CSARDIRGDYGYTF
CDR3nt: TGCAGTGCTAGAGATATCAGAGGGGACTATGGCTACACCTTC

abundance: few
j_gene: TRBJ1-3
v_gene: TRBV20-1
d_gene: .
CDR3aa: CSARNPASSGNTIYF
CDR3nt: TGCAGTGCTAGGAATCCAGCGAGCTCTGGAAACACCATATATTTT

abundance: .
j_gene: TRBJ2-1
v_gene: TRBV20-1
d_gene: TRBD2
CDR3aa: CSARDRGIAGVSNEQFF
CDR3nt: TGCAGTGCTAGAGATCGGGGAATAGCGGGAGTGAGCAATGAGCAGTTCTTC

abundance: many
j_gene: TRBJ2-7
v_gene: TRBV2
d_gene: .
CDR3aa: CASRTGEEQYF
CDR3nt: TGTGCCAGCAGAACAGGCGAAGAGCAGTACTTC

abundance: many
j_gene: TRBJ2-7
v_gene: TRBV18
d_gene: TRBD2
CDR3aa: CASSPSLADYEQYF
CDR3nt: TGTGCCAGCTCACCGAGCCTAGCGGATTACGAGCAGTACTTC

abundance: many
j_gene: TRBJ2-7
v_gene: TRBV29-1
d_gene: .
CDR3aa: CSVEEVGRTGSSYEQYF
CDR3nt: TGCAGCGTTGAAGAAGTCGGAAGGACGGGGAGCTCCTACGAGCAGTACTTC

abundance: many
j_gene: TRBJ2-1
v_gene: TRBV6-2/TRBV6-3
d_gene: .
CDR3aa: CASSYFAPSSYNEQFF
CDR3nt: TGTGCCAGCAGTTACTTTGCACCGAGCTCCTACAATGAGCAGTTCTTC

abundance: many
j_gene: TRBJ2-2
v_gene: TRBV11-2
d_gene: TRBD1
CDR3aa: CASSTGTGTTGELFF
CDR3nt: TGTGCCAGCAGCACTGGGACAGGGACCACCGGGGAGCTGTTTTTT

abundance: many
j_gene: TRBJ2-4
v_gene: TRBV7-9
d_gene: .
CDR3aa: CASSPSGPPFQYF
CDR3nt: TGTGCCAGCAGCCCTTCGGGACCTCCGTTTCAGTACTTC

abundance: many
j_gene: TRBJ2-1
v_gene: TRBV5-1
d_gene: TRBD2
CDR3aa: CASSPGGSSGRANEQFF
CDR3nt: TGCGCCAGCAGCCCAGGGGGATCTAGCGGGAGGGCCAATGAGCAGTTCTTC

abundance: many
j_gene: TRBJ2-7
v_gene: TRBV4-3
d_gene: .
CDR3aa: CASSQALGGEQYF
CDR3nt: TGCGCCAGCAGCCAAGCTCTTGGCGGCGAGCAGTACTTC

abundance: many
j_gene: TRBJ2-7
v_gene: TRBV12-3/TRBV12-4
d_gene: .
CDR3aa: CASSRGTLTYEQYF
CDR3nt: TGTGCCAGCAGTAGGGGGACTCTAACCTACGAGCAGTACTTC

abundance: many
j_gene: TRBJ2-2
v_gene: TRBV24-1
d_gene: .
CDR3aa: CATRGENTGELFF
CDR3nt: TGTGCCACCCGCGGTGAGAACACCGGGGAGCTGTTTTTT

abundance: many
j_gene: TRBJ2-5
v_gene: TRBV6-2/TRBV6-3
d_gene: TRBD2
CDR3aa: CASSRLAGTQETQYF
CDR3nt: TGTGCCAGCAGCAGACTAGCGGGGACCCAAGAGACCCAGTACTTC

abundance: many
j_gene: TRBJ2-5
v_gene: TRBV9
d_gene: .
CDR3aa: CASSPGLTNYETQYF
CDR3nt: TGTGCCAGCAGCCCTGGGCTAACTAATTACGAGACCCAGTACTTC

abundance: once
j_gene: TRBJ2-7
v_gene: TRBV6-2/TRBV6-3
d_gene: .
CDR3aa: CASSYRISYEQYF
CDR3nt: TGTGCCAGCAGTTACAGGATCTCCTACGAGCAGTACTTC

abundance: .
j_gene: TRBJ2-5
v_gene: TRBV7-8
d_gene: .
CDR3aa: CASSPRWQAGETQYF
CDR3nt: TGTGCCAGCAGCCCCCGGTGGCAGGCGGGAGAGACCCAGTACTTC

abundance: many
j_gene: TRBJ2-1
v_gene: TRBV5-1
d_gene: TRBD2
CDR3aa: CASSLEWLAGVVEQFF
CDR3nt: TGCGCCAGCAGCTTGGAGTGGCTAGCGGGAGTTGTTGAGCAGTTCTTC

abundance: many
j_gene: TRBJ2-1
v_gene: TRBV6-1
d_gene: .
CDR3aa: CASSKGNPRYGTGGEQFF
CDR3nt: TGTGCCAGCAGTAAAGGCAACCCTAGATACGGGACCGGTGGTGAGCAGTTCTTC

abundance: many
j_gene: TRBJ2-5
v_gene: TRBV28
d_gene: .
CDR3aa: CASSHRLGGETQYF
CDR3nt: TGTGCCAGCAGTCACAGGTTGGGAGGAGAGACCCAGTACTTC

abundance: many
j_gene: TRBJ1-1
v_gene: TRBV5-1
d_gene: TRBD1
CDR3aa: CASSIVTGGTQGMNTEAFF
CDR3nt: TGCGCCAGCAGTATAGTGACAGGGGGGACACAAGGGATGAACACTGAAGCTTTCTTT